This TCR beta chain was sequenced during a study of molecular identifiers for immune sequencing clone quantification. Study at large: In replicates, RNA from roughly 21,000 or 96,000 naive CD8 cells was split five ways, four sequenced. Study-level results: Clones of above 20 RNA copies carried over 99% of effector molecules; in naive cells they carried under 1%.

This clonotype was observed a few times. What it recognizes is unknown. TCRdb processed the PCR reads anew with MiXCR; each CDR3 protein has one entry. The sample has over 300,000 distinct CDR3 sequences, about a quarter seen once. This TCR came from a human donor in good health. Some libraries in this study had Jurkat cell RNA spiked in. Sample: naive CD8+ T cells from blood, with Jurkat cell RNA spiked in. Subset in this sample: FACS-sorted CD8+CD4-CCR7+CD45RA+ naive T cells.

CDR3 amino acids: CASSQKRRREPMDEQFF. The CDR3 nucleotides are TGTGCCAGCAGCCAAAAACGGCGGCGGGAGCCAATGGATGAGCAGTTCTTC. The rearrangement uses TRBV4-2 and TRBJ2-1, with 7 bases aligning to TRBD2. The trim removed 2 bases at V and 8 bases at J, leaving 15 bases unmatched. Per the germline V gene, CDR1 is LGHNA and CDR2 is YNFKEQ. This CDR3 spans 17 amino acids.